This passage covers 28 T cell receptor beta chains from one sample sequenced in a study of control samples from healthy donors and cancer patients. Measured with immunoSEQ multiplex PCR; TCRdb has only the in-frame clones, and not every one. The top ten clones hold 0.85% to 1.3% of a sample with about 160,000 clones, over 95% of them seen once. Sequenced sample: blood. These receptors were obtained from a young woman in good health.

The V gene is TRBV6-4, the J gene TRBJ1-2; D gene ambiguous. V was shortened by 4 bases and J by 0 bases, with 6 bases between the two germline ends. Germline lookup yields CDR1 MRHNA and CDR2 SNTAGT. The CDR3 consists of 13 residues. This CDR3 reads CASSVTSNYGYTF. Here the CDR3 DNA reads TGTGCCAGCAGTGTAACATCTAACTATGGCTACACCTTC.

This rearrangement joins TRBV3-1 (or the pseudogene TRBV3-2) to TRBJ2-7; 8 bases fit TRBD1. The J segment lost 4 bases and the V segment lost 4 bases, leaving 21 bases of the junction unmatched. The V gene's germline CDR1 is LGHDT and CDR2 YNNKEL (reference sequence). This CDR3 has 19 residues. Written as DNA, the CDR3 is TGTGCCAGCAGCCCCCTAGCCTCGTGGGGGACAGGTAACGGTTACGAGCAGTACTTC. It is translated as CASSPLASWGTGNGYEQYF.

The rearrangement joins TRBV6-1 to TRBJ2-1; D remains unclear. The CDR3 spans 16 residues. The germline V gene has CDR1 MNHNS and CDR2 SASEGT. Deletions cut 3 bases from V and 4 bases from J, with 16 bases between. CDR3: CASSEEAIAPYNEQFF. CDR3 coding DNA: TGTGCCAGCAGTGAGGAAGCCATAGCACCTTACAATGAGCAGTTCTTC.

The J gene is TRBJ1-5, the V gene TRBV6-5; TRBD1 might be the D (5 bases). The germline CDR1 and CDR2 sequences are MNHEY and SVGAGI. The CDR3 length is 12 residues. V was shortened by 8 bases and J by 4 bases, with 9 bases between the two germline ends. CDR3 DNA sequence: TGTGCCAGCGGGAGGGGAAATCAGCCCCAGCATTTT. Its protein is CASGRGNQPQHF.

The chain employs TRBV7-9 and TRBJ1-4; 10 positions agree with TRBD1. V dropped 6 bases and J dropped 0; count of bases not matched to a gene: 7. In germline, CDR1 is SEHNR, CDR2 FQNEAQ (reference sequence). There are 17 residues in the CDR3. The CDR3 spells CASRRTGGAATNEKLFF. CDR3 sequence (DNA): TGTGCCAGCAGGAGGACAGGGGGGGCAGCAACTAATGAAAAACTGTTTTTT. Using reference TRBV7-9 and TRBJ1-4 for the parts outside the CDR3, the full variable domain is DTGVSQNPRHKITKRGQNVTFRCDPISEHNRLYWYRQTLGQGPEFLTYFQNEAQLEKSRLLSDRFSAERPKGSFSTLEIQRTEQGDSAMYLCASRRTGGAATNEKLFFGSGTQLSVL.

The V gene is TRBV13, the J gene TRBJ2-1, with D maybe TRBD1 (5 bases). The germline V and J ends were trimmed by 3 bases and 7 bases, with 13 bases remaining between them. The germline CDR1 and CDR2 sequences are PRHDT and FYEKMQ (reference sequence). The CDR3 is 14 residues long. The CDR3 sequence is CASSFLKGLNEQFF. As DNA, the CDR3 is TGTGCCAGCAGCTTTTTGAAGGGGCTGAATGAGCAGTTCTTC.

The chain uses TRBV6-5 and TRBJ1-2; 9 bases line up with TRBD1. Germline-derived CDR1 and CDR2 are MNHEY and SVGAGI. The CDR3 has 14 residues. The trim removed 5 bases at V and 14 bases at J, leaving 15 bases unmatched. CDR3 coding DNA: TGTGCCAGCAGTCCATTTCCGGGACAGGGTGTTATAACCTTC. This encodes CASSPFPGQGVITF.

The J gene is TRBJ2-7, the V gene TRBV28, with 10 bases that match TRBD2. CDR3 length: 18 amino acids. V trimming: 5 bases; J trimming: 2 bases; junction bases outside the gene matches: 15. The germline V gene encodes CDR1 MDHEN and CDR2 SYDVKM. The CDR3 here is CASSPVLILAGVAYEQYF. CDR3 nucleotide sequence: TGTGCCAGCAGTCCTGTCCTTATCCTAGCGGGAGTTGCCTACGAGCAGTACTTC.

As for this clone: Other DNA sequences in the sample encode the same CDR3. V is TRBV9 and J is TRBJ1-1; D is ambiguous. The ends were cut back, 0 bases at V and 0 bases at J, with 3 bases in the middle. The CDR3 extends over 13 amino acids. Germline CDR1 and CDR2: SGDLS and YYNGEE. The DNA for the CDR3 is TGTGCCAGCAGCGTAGTGATGAACACTGAAGCTTTCTTT. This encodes CASSVVMNTEAFF.

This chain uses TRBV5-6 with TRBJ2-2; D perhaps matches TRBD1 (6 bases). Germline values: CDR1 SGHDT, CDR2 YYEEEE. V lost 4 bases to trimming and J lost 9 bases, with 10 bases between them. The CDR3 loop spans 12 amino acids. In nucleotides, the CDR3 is TGTGCCAGCAGCGCGGACAGTTGGGAGCTGTTTTTT. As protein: CASSADSWELFF. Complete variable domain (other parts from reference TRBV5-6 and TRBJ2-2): DAGVTQSPTHLIKTRGQQVTLRCSPKSGHDTVSWYQQALGQGPQFIFQYYEEEERQRGNFPDRFSGHQFPNYSSELNVNALLLGDSALYLCASSADSWELFFGEGSRLTVL.

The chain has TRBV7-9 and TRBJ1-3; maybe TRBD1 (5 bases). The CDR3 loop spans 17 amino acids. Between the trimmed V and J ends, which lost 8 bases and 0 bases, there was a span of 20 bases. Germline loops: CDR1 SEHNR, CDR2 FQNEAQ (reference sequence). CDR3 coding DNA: TGTGCCAGCCAAGGCGAGGGGCGCCTCCACTCTGGAAACACCATATATTTT. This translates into CASQGEGRLHSGNTIYF.

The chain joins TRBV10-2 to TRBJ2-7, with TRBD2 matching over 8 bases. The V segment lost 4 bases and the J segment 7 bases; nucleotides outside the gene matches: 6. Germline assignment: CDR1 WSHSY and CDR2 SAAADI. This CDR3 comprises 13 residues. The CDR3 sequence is CASSANPGGEQYF. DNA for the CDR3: TGCGCCAGCAGTGCGAATCCGGGGGGGGAGCAGTACTTC.

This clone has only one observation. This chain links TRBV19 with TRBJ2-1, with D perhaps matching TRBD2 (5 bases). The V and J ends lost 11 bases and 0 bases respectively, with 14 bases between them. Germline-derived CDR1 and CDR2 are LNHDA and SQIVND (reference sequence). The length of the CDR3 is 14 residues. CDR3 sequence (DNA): TGTGCCCCCCCGTGGAGGAGCTCCTACAATGAGCAGTTCTTC. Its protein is CAPPWRSSYNEQFF.

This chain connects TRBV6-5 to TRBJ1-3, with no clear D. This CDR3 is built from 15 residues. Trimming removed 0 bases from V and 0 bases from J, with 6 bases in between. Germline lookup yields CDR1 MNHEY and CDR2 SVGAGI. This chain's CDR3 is CASSYSAPSGNTIYF. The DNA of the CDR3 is TGTGCCAGCAGTTACTCGGCCCCCTCTGGAAACACCATATATTTT.

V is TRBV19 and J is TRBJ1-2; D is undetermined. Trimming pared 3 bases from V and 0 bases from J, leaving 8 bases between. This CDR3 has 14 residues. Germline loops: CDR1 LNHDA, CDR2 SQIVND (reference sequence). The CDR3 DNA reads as TGTGCCAGTAGTATCAGGAGCACTAACTATGGCTACACCTTC. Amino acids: CASSIRSTNYGYTF.

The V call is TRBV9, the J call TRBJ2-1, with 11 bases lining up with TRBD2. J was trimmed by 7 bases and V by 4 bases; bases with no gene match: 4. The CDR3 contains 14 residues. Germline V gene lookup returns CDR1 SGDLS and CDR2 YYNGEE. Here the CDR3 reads CASSKIAGGNEQFF. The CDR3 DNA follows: TGTGCCAGCAGCAAAATAGCGGGGGGGAATGAGCAGTTCTTC. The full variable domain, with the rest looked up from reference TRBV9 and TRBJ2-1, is DSGVTQTPKHLITATGQRVTLRCSPRSGDLSVYWYQQSLDQGLQFLIQYYNGEERAKGNILERFSAQQFPDLHSELNLSSLELGDSALYFCASSKIAGGNEQFFGPGTRLTVL.

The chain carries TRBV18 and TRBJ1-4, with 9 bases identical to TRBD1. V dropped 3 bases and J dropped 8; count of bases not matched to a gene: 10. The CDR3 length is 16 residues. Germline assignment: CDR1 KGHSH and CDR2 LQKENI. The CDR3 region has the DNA TGTGCCAGCTCACCGAATACCGGGACAGGGCACGAAAAACTGTTTTTT. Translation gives CASSPNTGTGHEKLFF.

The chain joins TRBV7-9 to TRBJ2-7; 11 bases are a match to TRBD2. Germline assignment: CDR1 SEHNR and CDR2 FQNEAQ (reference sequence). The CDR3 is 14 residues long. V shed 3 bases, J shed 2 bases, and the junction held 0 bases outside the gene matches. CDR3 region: CASSFSGGAYEQYF. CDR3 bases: TGTGCCAGCAGCTTTAGCGGGGGGGCCTACGAGCAGTACTTC.

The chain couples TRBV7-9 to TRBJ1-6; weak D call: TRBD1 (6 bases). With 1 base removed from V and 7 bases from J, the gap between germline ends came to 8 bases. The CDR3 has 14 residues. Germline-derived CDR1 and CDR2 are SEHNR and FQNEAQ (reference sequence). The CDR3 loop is CASSLGQENSPLHF. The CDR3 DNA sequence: TGTGCCAGCAGCTTAGGACAGGAAAATTCACCCCTCCACTTT.

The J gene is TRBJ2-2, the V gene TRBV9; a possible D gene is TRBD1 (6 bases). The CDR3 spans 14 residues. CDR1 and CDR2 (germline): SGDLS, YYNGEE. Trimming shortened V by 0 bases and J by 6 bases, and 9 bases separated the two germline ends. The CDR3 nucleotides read TGTGCCAGCAGCGTAGTTTGGGGGCCCGGGGAGCTGTTTTTT. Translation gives CASSVVWGPGELFF.

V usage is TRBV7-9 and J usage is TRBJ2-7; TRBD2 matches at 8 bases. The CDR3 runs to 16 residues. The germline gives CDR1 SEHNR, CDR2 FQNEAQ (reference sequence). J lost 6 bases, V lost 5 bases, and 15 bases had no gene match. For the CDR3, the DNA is TGTGCCAGCAGCATGACACCCGCGGGACTAGGGGCCGAGCAGTACTTC. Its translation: CASSMTPAGLGAEQYF. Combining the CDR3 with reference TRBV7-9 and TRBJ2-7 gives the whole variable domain DTGVSQNPRHKITKRGQNVTFRCDPISEHNRLYWYRQTLGQGPEFLTYFQNEAQLEKSRLLSDRFSAERPKGSFSTLEIQRTEQGDSAMYLCASSMTPAGLGAEQYFGPGTRLTVT.

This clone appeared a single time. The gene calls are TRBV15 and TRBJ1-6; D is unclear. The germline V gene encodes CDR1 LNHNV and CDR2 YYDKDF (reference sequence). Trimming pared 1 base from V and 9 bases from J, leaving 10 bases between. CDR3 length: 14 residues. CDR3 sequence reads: CATSRGDLPSPLHF. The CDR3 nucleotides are TGTGCCACCAGCAGAGGGGATCTCCCTTCACCCCTCCACTTT.

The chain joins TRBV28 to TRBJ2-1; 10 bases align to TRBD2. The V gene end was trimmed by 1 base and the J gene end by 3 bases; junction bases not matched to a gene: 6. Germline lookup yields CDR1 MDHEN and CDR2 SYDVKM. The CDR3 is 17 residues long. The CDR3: CASSLFRTSGNYNEQFF. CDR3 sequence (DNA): TGTGCCAGCAGTTTATTTAGGACTAGCGGAAACTACAATGAGCAGTTCTTC.

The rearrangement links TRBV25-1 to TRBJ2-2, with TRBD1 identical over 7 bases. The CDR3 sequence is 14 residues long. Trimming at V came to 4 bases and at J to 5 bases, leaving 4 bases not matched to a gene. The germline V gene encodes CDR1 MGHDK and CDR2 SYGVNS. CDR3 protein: CASSATGRTGELFF. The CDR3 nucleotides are TGTGCCAGCAGTGCGACAGGGCGAACCGGGGAGCTGTTTTTT.

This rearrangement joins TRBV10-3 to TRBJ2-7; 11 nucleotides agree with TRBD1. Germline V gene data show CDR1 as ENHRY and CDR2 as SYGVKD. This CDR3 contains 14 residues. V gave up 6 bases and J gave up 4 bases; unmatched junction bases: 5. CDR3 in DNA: TGTGCCATCAGCGTGGGACAGGGGGTTTACGAGCAGTACTTC. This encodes CAISVGQGVYEQYF.

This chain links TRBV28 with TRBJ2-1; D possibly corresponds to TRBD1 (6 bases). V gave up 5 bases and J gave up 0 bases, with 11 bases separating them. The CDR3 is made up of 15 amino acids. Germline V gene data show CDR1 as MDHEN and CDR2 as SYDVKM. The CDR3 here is CASSADRGSYNEQFF. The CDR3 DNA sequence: TGTGCCAGCAGTGCGGACAGAGGCTCCTACAATGAGCAGTTCTTC.

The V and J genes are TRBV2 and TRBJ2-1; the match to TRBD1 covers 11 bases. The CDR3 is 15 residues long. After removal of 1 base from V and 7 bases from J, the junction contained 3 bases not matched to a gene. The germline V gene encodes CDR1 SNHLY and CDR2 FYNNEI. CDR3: CASSEEGTGGNEQFF. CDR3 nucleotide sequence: TGTGCCAGCAGTGAAGAAGGGACAGGGGGAAATGAGCAGTTCTTC. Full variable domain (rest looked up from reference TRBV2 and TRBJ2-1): EPEVTQTPSHQVTQMGQEVILRCVPISNHLYFYWYRQILGQKVEFLVSFYNNEISEKSEIFDDQFSVERPDGSNFTLKIRSTKLEDSAMYFCASSEEGTGGNEQFFGPGTRLTVL.

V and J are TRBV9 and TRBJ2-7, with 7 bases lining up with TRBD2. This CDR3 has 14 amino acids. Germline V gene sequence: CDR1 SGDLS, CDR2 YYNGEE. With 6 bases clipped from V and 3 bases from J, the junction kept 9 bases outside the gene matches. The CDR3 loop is CASNQWGEGYEQYF. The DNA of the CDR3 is TGTGCCAGCAACCAGTGGGGGGAGGGCTACGAGCAGTACTTC.